This T cell receptor beta chain is drawn from a study of blood T cell repertoires in COVID-19. Assignments of participants to cohorts depended upon their own reported clinical history. V lost 1 base to trimming and J lost 1 base, with 10 bases between them. CDR1 and CDR2 (germline): GTSNPN, SVGIG (reference sequence). This CDR3 spans 14 amino acids. As handled by the study authors: Amplifying reference gene primers gave estimates of nucleated cell counts. Some clones are missing from TCRdb's copy, which holds only in-frame ones; the method was immunoSEQ multiplex PCR. V, J and clone size are taken as reported in that table, and D and trimming were inferred from the DNA itself. The repertoire holds some 370,000 clones, 75% to 90% seen once, with less than 6% in the top ten.

The sequenced sample was PBMCs or T cells enriched from blood (not recorded which). J is TRBJ1-1 and V is TRBV30, with a possible D match to TRBD1 (5 bases). The source of this sequence is a woman aged 45-59 years who had recovered from COVID-19. The CDR3 nucleotides read TGTGCCTGGAGTGATTACCAGGGGAACACTGAAGCTTTCTTT. Translating it yields CAWSDYQGNTEAFF.